This TCR beta chain was sequenced for a study of response to subunit inactivated influenza vaccine. MiXCR, run by TCRdb on the RT-PCR reads, gives a single entry per CDR3 protein. The sample includes approximately 500,000 distinct CDR3 sequences, roughly 15% of them seen just once. This clonotype has just a few counts. This CDR3 contains 15 residues. The junction had 10 bases not matched to a gene; V was cut back by 6 bases and J by 7 bases. The germline CDR1 and CDR2 sequences are DFQATT and SNEGSKA (reference sequence). The receptor comes from a man in his forties or fifties who received an inactivated influenza vaccine. The chain links TRBV20-1 to TRBJ1-6; 9 bases agree with TRBD1. The input for sequencing was PBMCs from blood, taken 11 to 12 days after vaccination. CDR3 DNA: TGCAGTGCGGAAAAACAGGGGGCGAGGAATTCACCCCTCCACTTT. Protein sequence: CSAEKQGARNSPLHF.